What follows describes a single T cell receptor beta chain. The target antigen is unknown. This sample was taken from a study of vaccination effects on CD4 cells after COVID-19. Background on the study: Specimens were obtained from a couple of convalescent patients 16 days and one week prior to vaccination.

The assay was immunoSEQ multiplex PCR, and TCRdb's table has in-frame clones only and misses some. This table has approximately 26,000 clones, under 75% appearing once. Expansion of antigen-specific CD4+ T cells with viral peptide pools was carried out by the ViraFEST assay before sequencing. The culture ran for approximately 11 days before CD4+ T cells were isolated. A PCR test confirmed that the person had SARS-CoV-2 infection between March and December 2020. On days 3 and 7, fresh IL-2 medium replaced half the medium. The CDR3 has 14 residues. Between the trimmed V and J ends, which lost 4 bases and 4 bases, there was a span of 13 bases. Germline CDR1 reads SGHTA; CDR2 reads FQGNSA. General study points: Late in the post-vaccination period, infection-induced and vaccine-induced clones underwent marked clonal contraction.

Sequenced here: CD4+ T cells from PBMCs cultured with SARS-CoV-2 spike peptides, sampled before COVID-19 vaccination. The chain employs TRBV7-2 and TRBJ2-5; D is unresolved. The receptor was derived from a human donor who had a prior SARS-CoV-2 infection. In DNA form, the CDR3 reads TGTGCCAGCAGCTCACGGTATATGGGAGAGACCCAGTACTTC. Its translation: CASSSRYMGETQYF.